This T cell receptor beta chain stems from a study of blood T cell repertoires in COVID-19. Sequenced by immunoSEQ multiplex PCR; TCRdb stores in-frame clones only, minus some. This sample carries 35,000 to 45,000 clones, roughly 80% of them seen once, and the ten largest clones take roughly 30%. The CDR3 consists of 15 residues. Germline CDR1 is MNHNS and CDR2 is SASEGT. V was pared by 1 base and J by 2 bases, with 3 bases of the junction left unmatched. Sequenced sample: peripheral blood. The receptor was derived from a woman older than 75 with acute or convalescent COVID-19. The gene calls are TRBV6-1 and TRBJ2-5; TRBD1 aligns across 8 bases. This CDR3 reads CASSEVWTGQETQYF. The CDR3 coding sequence is TGTGCCAGCAGTGAAGTGTGGACAGGGCAAGAGACCCAGTACTTC.